The present TCR beta chain was sequenced within a study of cytomegalovirus exposure and HLA in healthy donors. Germline CDR1 and CDR2: SGHNT and YYREEE (reference sequence). V trimming: 4 bases; J trimming: 7 bases; junction bases outside the gene matches: 9. This CDR3 has 15 amino acids. The PCR had 60 Vbeta and 13 Jbeta primers. The table came from immunoSEQ multiplex PCR; TCRdb's copy has only in-frame clones and leaves some out. The sample contains about 140,000 clones, 65% to 90% of which appear only once. Study results and limitations: Most TCR sequences were rare, but some public TCRs occurred in many donors. The study listed approximately 160 cytomegalovirus-associated TCR beta chains.

About this clone: Its antigen is undetermined.

The specimen was PBMCs. This chain connects TRBV5-4 to TRBJ2-1, with 9 bases fitting TRBD2. The sequence was obtained from a female donor in good health and CMV-seronegative. DNA for the CDR3: TGTGCCAGCAGCCTGGGGCGGGAGGGCCTGAATGAGCAGTTCTTC. Encoded protein: CASSLGREGLNEQFF.